These 20 T cell receptor beta chains came from one sample sequenced in a study of blood T cell repertoires in COVID-19. Some clones are missing from TCRdb's copy, which holds only in-frame ones; the method was immunoSEQ multiplex PCR. The sample has about 180,000 clones, around 86% seen once. The source material was PBMCs or T cells enriched from blood (not recorded which). These receptor sequences come from a woman aged 25 to 39 who had recovered from COVID-19.

V gene TRBV4-2 combines with J gene TRBJ2-7; TRBD2 matches 8 bases. The CDR3 consists of 16 residues. Germline V gene lookup returns CDR1 LGHNA and CDR2 YNFKEQ. V gave up 1 base and J gave up 6 bases; unmatched junction bases: 11. The CDR3 DNA reads as TGTGCCAGCAGCCAAGCGGGACTAGGACGGTCAGGCGAGCAGTACTTC. It encodes CASSQAGLGRSGEQYF.

This clone was seen once. The chain has TRBV21-1 and TRBJ1-5; TRBD1 is taken as the D call from the table, unchecked against the DNA. TRBV21-1 is a documented pseudogene. The CDR3 spans 18 residues. CDR3 in amino acids: CASSKSKGGQGASQPQHF. The CDR3 nucleotides read TGTGCCAGCAGCAAATCGAAAGGGGGGCAGGGGGCGAGTCAGCCCCAGCATTTT.

This chain joins TRBV7-9 and TRBJ2-1; tentative D call: TRBD2 (6 bases). V was shortened by 5 bases and J by 8 bases, with 10 bases between the two germline ends. Germline V gene sequence: CDR1 SEHNR, CDR2 FQNEAQ (reference sequence). The CDR3 extends over 12 amino acids. CDR3: CASSLERDEQFF. Written as DNA, the CDR3 is TGTGCCAGCAGCCTAGAGCGGGATGAGCAGTTCTTC.

The chain carries TRBV28 and TRBJ2-7, with D possibly TRBD1 on 5 matching bases. The CDR3 has 13 residues. V was trimmed by 6 bases and J by 4 bases, leaving 13 bases between them. The germline V gene has CDR1 MDHEN and CDR2 SYDVKM. The CDR3 DNA reads TGTGCCAGCAGACGGACACTTTCTTACGAGCAGTACTTC. Translating it yields CASRRTLSYEQYF.

The chain employs TRBV28 and TRBJ2-3; 8 bases align to TRBD2. Germline V gene lookup returns CDR1 MDHEN and CDR2 SYDVKM. V trimming: 10 bases; J trimming: 1 base; junction bases outside the gene matches: 13. CDR3 length: 16 residues. CDR3 sequence: CATADGRGVRTDTQYF. The CDR3 coding sequence is TGTGCCACGGCCGATGGGCGGGGGGTTCGCACAGATACGCAGTATTTT.

V and J are TRBV4-1 and TRBJ2-7; D perhaps matches TRBD2 (5 bases). This CDR3 is 17 amino acids long. The V gene's germline CDR1 is MGHRA and CDR2 YSYEKL. Trimming took off 1 base at V and 0 bases at J, with 16 bases between the two ends. In DNA, the CDR3 is TGCGCCAGCAGCCAAGCTGGAGCTAGCACCCACTCCTACGAGCAGTACTTC. It is translated as CASSQAGASTHSYEQYF.

The rearrangement joins TRBV19 to TRBJ2-5, with TRBD2 matching over 7 bases. V was pared by 1 base and J by 2 bases, with 7 bases of the junction left unmatched. The CDR3 length is 16 residues. Germline loops: CDR1 LNHDA, CDR2 SQIVND (reference sequence). CDR3 nucleotide sequence: TGTGCCAGTAGTATAGTGGGGACTACAATTCAAGAGACCCAGTACTTC. Translation: CASSIVGTTIQETQYF.

This clone was detected only a few times. The V and J genes are TRBV3-1 (or the pseudogene TRBV3-2) and TRBJ2-7; D might be TRBD1 (5 bases). CDR1 and CDR2 from the germline V gene are LGHDT and YNNKEL (reference sequence). The CDR3 extends over 11 amino acids. V lost 8 bases and J lost 3, with 8 bases in between. The CDR3 sequence: CASGADYEQYF. Here the CDR3 DNA reads TGTGCCAGCGGGGCAGACTACGAGCAGTACTTC.

The chain joins TRBV28 to TRBJ1-5; TRBD1 agrees at 10 bases. Germline CDR1 is MDHEN and CDR2 is SYDVKM. The V segment lost 0 bases and the J segment 4 bases; nucleotides outside the gene matches: 3. The CDR3 is 16 residues long. CDR3 sequence (DNA): TGTGCCAGCAGTTTATGGGGACAGGGGACTAATCAGCCCCAGCATTTT. It is translated as CASSLWGQGTNQPQHF.

This chain connects TRBV7-9 to TRBJ2-2; 15 nucleotides agree with TRBD2. Per the germline V gene, CDR1 is SEHNR and CDR2 is FQNEAQ (reference sequence). Trimming took 10 bases from V and 0 from J; bases not matched to a gene: 3. The CDR3 is 16 residues long. For the CDR3, the DNA is TGTGCCACCGGGACTAGCGGGGGGACGAACACCGGGGAGCTGTTTTTT. It encodes CATGTSGGTNTGELFF.

In DNA form, the CDR3 reads TGTGCCACCAGTGATTTGGGGAGCGGGAGTCCAGATACGCAGTATTTT. Amino acid sequence: CATSDLGSGSPDTQYF. The V and J genes are TRBV24-1 and TRBJ2-3; 8 bases map to TRBD2. J was trimmed by 4 bases and V by 0 bases; bases with no gene match: 5. The CDR3 is 16 residues long. The germline V gene encodes CDR1 KGHDR and CDR2 SFDVKD.

The chain couples TRBV25-1 to TRBJ2-7; a possible D gene is TRBD1 (6 bases). The CDR3 length is 16 residues. Germline V gene data show CDR1 as MGHDK and CDR2 as SYGVNS. V was trimmed by 3 bases and J by 5 bases, leaving 20 bases between them. The CDR3 spells CASSDGLTTGSHEQYF. The CDR3 DNA follows: TGTGCCAGCAGTGACGGCCTTACAACAGGGTCCCACGAGCAGTACTTC.

The genes are TRBV6-4 and TRBJ2-1; D not certain. The CDR3 runs to 12 residues. Between the trimmed V and J ends, which lost 0 bases and 7 bases, there was a span of 4 bases. CDR1 is MRHNA and CDR2 is SNTAGT in the germline V gene. The CDR3 protein is CASSDSRNEQFF. CDR3 bases: TGTGCCAGCAGTGACTCGCGAAATGAGCAGTTCTTC.

In this sample, this clone turned up once. The chain has TRBV6-5 and TRBJ2-7; D perhaps matches TRBD1 (5 bases). The CDR3 length is 12 residues. The V gene lost 6 bases and the J gene lost 9 bases, with 15 bases spanning the gap. Germline loops: CDR1 MNHEY, CDR2 SVGAGI. The DNA of the CDR3 is TGTGCCAGCAGCACAGGATCCGGCGGGCAGTACTTC. This sequence encodes CASSTGSGGQYF.

The V and J genes are TRBV5-6 and TRBJ1-1; the D is unclear. V lost 0 bases and J 1 base, leaving 7 bases between the germline ends. Germline-derived CDR1 and CDR2 are SGHDT and YYEEEE. The CDR3 is made up of 14 amino acids. CDR3 nucleotides: TGTGCCAGCAGCTTGGGGCCGGGGAACACTGAAGCTTTCTTT. This translates into CASSLGPGNTEAFF. The variable domain in full, completed from reference TRBV5-6 and TRBJ1-1, reads DAGVTQSPTHLIKTRGQQVTLRCSPKSGHDTVSWYQQALGQGPQFIFQYYEEEERQRGNFPDRFSGHQFPNYSSELNVNALLLGDSALYLCASSLGPGNTEAFFGQGTRLTVV.

The chain has TRBV7-2 and TRBJ1-5; D perhaps matches TRBD1 (5 bases). The length of the CDR3 is 16 residues. V was shortened by 5 bases and J by 1 base, with 15 bases between the two germline ends. Germline V gene sequence: CDR1 SGHTA, CDR2 FQGNSA. As DNA, the CDR3 is TGTGCCAGCAGCAAGTTCGGGGACTTAAGCAATCAGCCCCAGCATTTT. It is translated as CASSKFGDLSNQPQHF.

The chain links TRBV3-1 (or the pseudogene TRBV3-2) to TRBJ2-7, with D unclear. Trimming pared 1 base from V and 3 bases from J, leaving 16 bases between. The length of the CDR3 is 16 residues. Germline loops: CDR1 LGHDT, CDR2 YNNKEL (reference sequence). The CDR3 DNA follows: TGTGCCAGCAGCCAAGCCCTTTATACAGCAAACTACGAGCAGTACTTC. Its protein is CASSQALYTANYEQYF.

The CDR3 loop reads CASSLWGGAKNIQYF. The CDR3 nucleotides are TGTGCCAGCAGCCTATGGGGGGGGGCCAAAAACATTCAGTACTTC. The chain employs TRBV3-1 (or the pseudogene TRBV3-2) and TRBJ2-4, with TRBD2 matching 7 bases. V was clipped by 4 bases and J by 1 base; unmatched bases: 4. Germline CDR1 is LGHDT and CDR2 is YNNKEL (reference sequence). This CDR3 region has 15 residues.

CDR3 sequence: CASSSASGSYEQYF. The CDR3 coding sequence is TGTGCCAGCAGTTCGGCTAGCGGTTCCTACGAGCAGTACTTC. J is TRBJ2-7 and V is TRBV25-1, with TRBD2 identical over 7 bases. This CDR3 is built from 14 residues. After removal of 5 bases from V and 1 base from J, the junction contained 5 bases not matched to a gene. The germline V gene has CDR1 MGHDK and CDR2 SYGVNS.

The chain carries TRBV7-3 and TRBJ2-5, with D possibly being TRBD2 (5 bases). Germline assignment: CDR1 SGHTA and CDR2 FQGTGA. CDR3 size: 14 residues. Trimming cost V 5 bases and J 1 base, with 11 bases left between them. In DNA form, the CDR3 reads TGTGCCAGCAGCCCGGGCACTAGCCAAGAGACCCAGTACTTC. Translation: CASSPGTSQETQYF.